The 20 T cell receptor beta chains given below trace back to one sample, sequenced in a study of memory CD4+ T cells and cytomegalovirus serostatus. Single viable CD3+CD4+CD8-CD45RO+ cells were sorted as the memory CD4+ T cells. Libraries were prepared by immunoSEQ multiplex PCR; TCRdb keeps only in-frame clonotypes and omits some of them. The profile covers roughly 45,000 clones, with around 78% appearing a single time and roughly 0.8% taken by the ten largest. Input material: memory CD4+ T cells from blood. These receptors were collected from an adult in good health and CMV-seronegative.

This clone was observed a few times. This chain links TRBV2 with TRBJ1-2; 8 positions agree with TRBD1. Germline V lookup: CDR1 SNHLY, CDR2 FYNNEI. CDR3 length: 16 amino acids. V was pared by 5 bases and J by 7 bases, with 15 bases of the junction left unmatched. The CDR3 reads CASSKSLPDRVSGYTF. In DNA form, the CDR3 reads TGTGCCAGCAGTAAAAGCCTGCCGGACAGGGTCTCTGGCTACACCTTC.

The rearrangement joins TRBV10-3 to TRBJ2-3, with TRBD1 identical over 12 bases. The CDR3 is made up of 17 amino acids. Germline V gives CDR1 ENHRY, CDR2 SYGVKD. The V and J ends lost 3 bases and 4 bases, in that order; junction bases with no gene match: 8. CDR3 amino acids: CAISDSLGTGGSDTQYF. CDR3 coding DNA: TGTGCCATCAGTGATTCTCTCGGGACAGGGGGCTCAGATACGCAGTATTTT.

V usage is TRBV7-2 and J usage is TRBJ2-7; either TRBD1 or TRBD2 may fit D (5 bases each). CDR3 size: 15 residues. V was shortened by 1 base and J by 2 bases, with 12 bases between the two germline ends. Germline assignment: CDR1 SGHTA and CDR2 FQGNSA. CDR3 protein: CASSLGGTVTYEQYF. The CDR3 nucleotides are TGTGCCAGCAGCTTAGGTGGGACGGTCACCTACGAGCAGTACTTC.

The V gene is TRBV2, the J gene TRBJ2-3; 8 bases map to TRBD1. Germline trimming cut 4 bases from V and 4 bases from J; bases unmatched to any gene: 1. Germline assignment: CDR1 SNHLY and CDR2 FYNNEI. CDR3 size: 13 residues. For the CDR3, the DNA is TGTGCCAGCAGTGGGACAGGGCCAGATACGCAGTATTTT. Residues: CASSGTGPDTQYF.

The chain is built from TRBV5-6 and TRBJ2-7; 9 nucleotides agree with TRBD2. V lost 4 bases to trimming and J lost 1 base; unmatched junction nucleotides: 6. This CDR3 is 15 amino acids long. The germline CDR1 and CDR2 sequences are SGHDT and YYEEEE. CDR3 coding DNA: TGTGCCAGCAGCGGTAGCGGGAGTAGGTCCTACGAGCAGTACTTC. Translating it yields CASSGSGSRSYEQYF.

The chain recombines TRBV6-1 with TRBJ1-1; TRBD1 matches at 9 bases. The CDR3 sequence is 16 residues long. Trimming at V came to 1 base and at J to 6 bases, leaving 9 bases not matched to a gene. From germline, CDR1 is MNHNS and CDR2 SASEGT. The CDR3 nucleotides are TGTGCCAGCAGTGAAGTGGGGGACAGGGCCCGGGCTGAAGCTTTCTTT. It is translated as CASSEVGDRARAEAFF.

This clone was counted once. This sequence joins TRBV7-8 and TRBJ2-5; a possible D gene is TRBD1 (5 bases). Germline V gene sequence: CDR1 SGHVS, CDR2 FQNEAQ. This CDR3 is 15 amino acids long. Trimming took off 5 bases at V and 4 bases at J, with 17 bases between the two ends. CDR3 in DNA: TGTGCCAGCAGCCGGACGGCTAGAAGGGGAGAGACCCAGTACTTC. It is translated as CASSRTARRGETQYF.

The V and J genes are TRBV7-8 and TRBJ1-6, with 8 bases aligning to TRBD1. Unmatched junction bases numbered 8, after V lost 10 bases and J lost 9 bases. Germline V CDR1 and CDR2: SGHVS, FQNEAQ. This CDR3 is built from 13 residues. The CDR3 DNA reads as TGTGCCACACTCAGGGGGCAAGGTTCACCCCTCCACTTT. Its translation: CATLRGQGSPLHF.

This sequence joins TRBV7-4 and TRBJ2-1; tentative D call: TRBD1 (5 bases). The length of the CDR3 is 14 residues. Germline CDR1 and CDR2: SGHVT and SQSDAQ. Trimming left V 2 bases short and J 2 bases short, with 7 bases between. The chain's CDR3 is CASSLQGTYNEQFF. In DNA form, the CDR3 reads TGTGCCAGCAGCTTACAGGGAACCTACAATGAGCAGTTCTTC.

The V call is TRBV5-1, the J call TRBJ2-3; D is unclear. V lost 2 bases to trimming and J lost 2 bases, with 9 bases between them. The CDR3 totals 14 residues. The germline gives CDR1 SGHRS, CDR2 YFSETQ. This CDR3 reads CASSFFQTTDTQYF. CDR3 DNA: TGCGCCAGCAGCTTCTTCCAGACCACAGATACGCAGTATTTT.

The V and J genes are TRBV30 and TRBJ2-2; 9 positions agree with TRBD1. Per the germline V gene, CDR1 is GTSNPN and CDR2 is SVGIG (reference sequence). With V trimmed by 3 bases and J by 5 bases, 19 bases remained unmatched. The CDR3 is 19 residues long. The CDR3 loop is CAWSKRGQGGSAYTGELFF. The CDR3 DNA reads as TGTGCCTGGAGCAAACGGGGACAGGGTGGATCAGCCTATACCGGGGAGCTGTTTTTT.

V is TRBV19 and J is TRBJ2-7; TRBD1 matches at 12 bases. This CDR3 contains 18 residues. Looked up from germline, CDR1 is LNHDA and CDR2 is SQIVND (reference sequence). The trim removed 3 bases at V and 0 bases at J, leaving 9 bases unmatched. CDR3 in amino acids: CASSMGGQGARLSYEQYF. CDR3 nucleotides: TGTGCCAGTAGTATGGGGGGACAGGGGGCACGTCTCTCCTACGAGCAGTACTTC. Together with reference TRBV19 and TRBJ2-7, the CDR3 gives the full variable domain: DGGITQSPKYLFRKEGQNVTLSCEQNLNHDAMYWYRQDPGQGLRLIYYSQIVNDFQKGDIAEGYSVSREKKESFPLTVTSAQKNPTAFYLCASSMGGQGARLSYEQYFGPGTRLTVT.

The V and J genes are TRBV29-1 and TRBJ1-2, with D unresolved. V lost 4 bases and J 0 bases, leaving 9 bases between the germline ends. CDR3 length equals 13 residues. CDR1 and CDR2 (germline): SQVTM, ANQGSEA. CDR3 region: CSVVAPANYGYTF. The DNA of the CDR3 is TGCAGCGTTGTAGCTCCCGCTAACTATGGCTACACCTTC.

The V call is TRBV5-4, the J call TRBJ1-6; the match to TRBD1 covers 9 bases. Germline V CDR1 and CDR2: SGHNT, YYREEE (reference sequence). The J segment lost 6 bases and the V segment lost 4 bases, leaving 8 bases of the junction unmatched. The CDR3 runs to 16 residues. The CDR3 reads CASSTVQGAGNSPLHF. CDR3 coding DNA: TGTGCCAGCAGCACCGTACAGGGGGCGGGTAATTCACCCCTCCACTTT.

The chain recombines TRBV29-1 with TRBJ2-5; D is undetermined. Germline V gives CDR1 SQVTM, CDR2 ANQGSEA. The CDR3 runs 13 residues. Deletions cut 5 bases from V and 5 bases from J, with 15 bases between. CDR3 bases: TGCAGCGTTCTGTCAGGCCCGCGGGAGACCCAGTACTTC. This codes for CSVLSGPRETQYF.

This chain joins TRBV11-2 and TRBJ1-2, with D possibly being TRBD1 (5 bases). Per the germline V gene, CDR1 is SGHAT and CDR2 is FQNNGV. The CDR3 is 14 amino acids. The V and J ends lost 5 bases and 2 bases respectively, with 12 bases between them. The CDR3, as DNA: TGTGCCAGCAGCCGAGGGAGGGGCAACTATGGCTACACCTTC. It is translated as CASSRGRGNYGYTF. Drawing the rest from reference TRBV11-2 and TRBJ1-2, the complete variable domain is EAGVAQSPRYKIIEKRQSVAFWCNPISGHATLYWYQQILGQGPKLLIQFQNNGVVDDSQLPKDRFSAERLKGVDSTLKIQPAKLEDSAVYLCASSRGRGNYGYTFGSGTRLTVV.

The chain has TRBV6-1 and TRBJ2-7; D gene uncertain. The CDR3 has 13 residues. V lost 7 bases to trimming and J lost 9 bases, with 19 bases between them. Germline assignment: CDR1 MNHNS and CDR2 SASEGT. The CDR3, as DNA: TGTGCCAGCAAGTCATATGAGGTCGGCGGGCAGTACTTC. Encoded protein: CASKSYEVGGQYF.

This clone appeared a single time. This chain connects TRBV4-1 to TRBJ1-2; D gene uncertain. This CDR3 spans 12 amino acids. CDR1 and CDR2 (germline): MGHRA, YSYEKL. V lost 4 bases to trimming and J lost 6 bases, with 9 bases between them. The CDR3 sequence: CASSPHGDGYTF. Here the CDR3 DNA reads TGCGCCAGCAGCCCCCATGGGGATGGCTACACCTTC.

The chain joins TRBV5-1 to TRBJ2-1; D gene ambiguous. Deletions cut 0 bases from V and 9 bases from J, with 13 bases between. Germline V gives CDR1 SGHRS, CDR2 YFSETQ. The CDR3 covers 14 residues. CDR3 residues: CASSLASTSGEQFF. The CDR3 DNA is TGCGCCAGCAGCTTGGCCTCGACATCGGGTGAGCAGTTCTTC.

The chain links TRBV7-2 to TRBJ2-3; 12 nucleotides line up with TRBD1. V gave up 3 bases and J gave up 3 bases; unmatched junction bases: 7. The CDR3 length is 17 residues. Germline-derived CDR1 and CDR2 are SGHTA and FQGNSA. CDR3 nucleotide sequence: TGTGCCAGCAGCTTGTCCGGGACAGGGGGCGCAACAGATACGCAGTATTTT. This codes for CASSLSGTGGATDTQYF. Combining the CDR3 with reference TRBV7-2 and TRBJ2-3 gives the whole variable domain GAGVSQSPSNKVTEKGKDVELRCDPISGHTALYWYRQSLGQGLEFLIYFQGNSAPDKSGLPSDRFSAERTGGSVSTLTIQRTQQEDSAVYLCASSLSGTGGATDTQYFGPGTRLTVL.